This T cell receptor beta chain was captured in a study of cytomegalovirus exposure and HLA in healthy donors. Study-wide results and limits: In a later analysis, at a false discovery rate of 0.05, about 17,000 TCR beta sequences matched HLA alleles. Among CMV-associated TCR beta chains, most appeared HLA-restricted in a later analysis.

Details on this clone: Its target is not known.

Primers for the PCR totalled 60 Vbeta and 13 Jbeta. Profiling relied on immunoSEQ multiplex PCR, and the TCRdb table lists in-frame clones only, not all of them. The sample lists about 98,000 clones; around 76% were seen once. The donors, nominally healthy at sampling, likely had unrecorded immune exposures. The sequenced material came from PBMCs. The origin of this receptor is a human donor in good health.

CDR3 DNA: TGCGCCAGCAGCCTACGGGACACTAACTATGGCTACACCTTC. It translates to CASSLRDTNYGYTF. The chain links TRBV4-3 to TRBJ1-2; D is possibly TRBD1 (6 bases). The CDR3 has 14 residues. Between the trimmed V and J ends, which lost 4 bases and 0 bases, there was a span of 9 bases. Germline V gene lookup returns CDR1 LGHNA and CDR2 YSLEER.